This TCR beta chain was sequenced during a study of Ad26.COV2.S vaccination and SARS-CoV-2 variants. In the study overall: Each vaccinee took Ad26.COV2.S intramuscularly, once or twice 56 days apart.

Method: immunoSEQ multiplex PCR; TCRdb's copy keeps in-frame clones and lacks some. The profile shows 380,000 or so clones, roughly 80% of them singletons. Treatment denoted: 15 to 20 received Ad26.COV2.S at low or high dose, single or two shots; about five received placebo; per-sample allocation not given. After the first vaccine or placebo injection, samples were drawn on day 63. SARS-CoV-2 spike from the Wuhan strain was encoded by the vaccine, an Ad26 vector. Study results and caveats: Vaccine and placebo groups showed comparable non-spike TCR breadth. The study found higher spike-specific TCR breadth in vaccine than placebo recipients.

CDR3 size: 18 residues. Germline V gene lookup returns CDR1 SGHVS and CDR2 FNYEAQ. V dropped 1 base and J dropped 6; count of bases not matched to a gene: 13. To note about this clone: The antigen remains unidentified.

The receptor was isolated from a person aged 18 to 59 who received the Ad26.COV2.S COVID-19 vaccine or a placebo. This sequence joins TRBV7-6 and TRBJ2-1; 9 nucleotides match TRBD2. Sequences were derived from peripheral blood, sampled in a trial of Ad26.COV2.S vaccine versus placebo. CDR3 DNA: TGTGCCAGCAGCTTAGGAGTCCCCGGGGGTAGCGGGGGCAATGAGCAGTTCTTC. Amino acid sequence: CASSLGVPGGSGGNEQFF.